Below, one TCR beta chain is given with its context. Its antigen is unknown. Qualities for individual bases were not recorded, and no much larger clone is one base off. TCRbeta CDR3 regions were amplified from genomic DNA by means of the immunoSEQ Assay, a bias-controlled multiplex PCR. The study's own analysis went as follows. Nucleated cell counts per sample were estimated from amplification of reference gene primers within the assay. To quantify the absolute abundance of each unique TCRbeta CDR3 rearrangement, sequence reads were collapsed and filtered. For each sample, productive Simpson clonality was calculated as the square root of Simpson's diversity index over productive rearrangements. Entries here come from immuneACCESS through TCRdb and include only in-frame sequences with V and J called. Some clones fail to appear in such tables; in the studies checked, an unresolved V gene covers under half of the shortfall, and the cause of the remainder is unknown. V and J calls plus clone size are reproduced from that table; the DNA served to infer D and trimming. For this sample there are hundreds of thousands of clones; 85% to 90% appear just once. The ten largest clones capture 6% to 8.5% of the sample.

One collaborating source in Seattle enrolled patients while the patients were actively infected and followed the patients over time throughout the course of disease. Each collaborating institution followed its own protocols to collect whole blood in K2EDTA tubes. For TCRbeta analysis, collaborator samples were shipped as frozen whole blood, as isolated PBMCs, or as DNA extracted from either sample type. The sample originates from a study of blood T cell repertoires in COVID-19 (TCRdb year 2020). For the study in its entirety: The collaborator samples originated in the United States, Italy and Spain and spanned the acute and convalescent phases of COVID-19. The dataset comprised deeply sampled blood TCRbeta repertoires from subjects exposed to, actively infected with, or recovered from COVID-19. The repertoires were released in a freely available public database meant as a resource for research on the immune response to SARS-CoV-2. The prospective study material was composed of cDNA or gDNA derived from T cells, B-cell-depleted T cells, or PBMCs. The samples were drawn from two sources: the first 160 participants of the ongoing ImmuneRACE study, and 1,200 or so subjects contributed by 6 global collaborators. Nearly every sample came with metadata listing a de-identified subject ID, COVID-19 status, age in years and sex. HLA class I and class II types, where available, came from metadata supplied by the sample provider rather than from assay-based typing.

General conclusions and limits of the study: The quantity of clinical and demographic metadata differed by source and by participant and was supplied without curation.

The trim is 5 bases for V and 5 bases for J, with a gap of 10 bases between the germline ends. From the cysteine through the phenylalanine, the CDR3 covers 14 amino acids. The kept DNA is CDR3 alone, 42 bases in frame from the first base. CDR1 and CDR2 are read off the germline V gene (reference sequence) as LNHDA and SQIVND. Sequencing input: peripheral blood. The chain is made from TRBV19 and TRBJ1-6, with a tentative D gene TRBD1 over 5 matching bases. The sequence derives from a woman aged 70-85 years with COVID-19, enrolled during active disease. The CDR3 protein is CASSHGTHNSPLHF. The sequenced DNA is TGTGCCAGTAGTCATGGGACTCATAATTCACCCCTCCACTTT.